The source of this T cell receptor (beta chain) is a study of blood T cell repertoires in COVID-19. Study details: From the United States, Italy and Spain came samples of acute and convalescent COVID-19. Sources were T cells, B-cell-depleted T cells, or PBMCs; the material itself was cDNA or gDNA.

This clone has only one observation. The V end was cut by 2 bases, the J end by 5 bases, with 9 bases between. The germline V gene has CDR1 KGHSH and CDR2 LQKENI. This CDR3 region has 14 residues. Per the authors' pipeline: By means of reference gene primer amplification, nucleated cell counts were estimated. The data were produced by immunoSEQ multiplex PCR, yet TCRdb's version contains in-frame clones alone and is incomplete. The V and J calls and the clone size are those of that table, but D and trimming were determined from the DNA. The sample holds 410,000 or so clones, 86% seen once. The chain has TRBV18 and TRBJ2-2, with D perhaps matching TRBD1 (6 bases). Sequences were obtained from peripheral blood. The TCR comes from a woman younger than 45 with active or convalescent COVID-19. The CDR3 nucleotides read TGTGCCAGCTCACCAAAAACAGGGACCGGGGAGCTGTTTTTT. The encoded protein is CASSPKTGTGELFF.